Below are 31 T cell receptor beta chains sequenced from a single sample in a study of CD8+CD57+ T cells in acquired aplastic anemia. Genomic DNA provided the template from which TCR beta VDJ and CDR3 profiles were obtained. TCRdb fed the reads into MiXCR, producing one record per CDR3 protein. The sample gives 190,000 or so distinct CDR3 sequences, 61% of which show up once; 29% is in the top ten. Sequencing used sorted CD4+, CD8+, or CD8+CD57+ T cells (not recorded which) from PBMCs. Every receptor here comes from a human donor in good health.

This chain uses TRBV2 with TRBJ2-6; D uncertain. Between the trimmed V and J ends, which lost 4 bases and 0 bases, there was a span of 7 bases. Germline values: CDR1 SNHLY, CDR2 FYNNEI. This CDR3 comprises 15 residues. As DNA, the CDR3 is TGTGCCAGCAGTGGTAGGGCCTCTGGGGCCAACGTCCTGACTTTC. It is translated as CASSGRASGANVLTF.

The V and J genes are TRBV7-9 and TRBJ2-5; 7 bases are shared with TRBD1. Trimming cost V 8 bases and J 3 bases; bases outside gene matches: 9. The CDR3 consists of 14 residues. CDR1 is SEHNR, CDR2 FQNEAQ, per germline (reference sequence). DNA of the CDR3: TGTGCCAGCGGGGGAGACGGGACAGAAGAGACCCAGTACTTC. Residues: CASGGDGTEETQYF.

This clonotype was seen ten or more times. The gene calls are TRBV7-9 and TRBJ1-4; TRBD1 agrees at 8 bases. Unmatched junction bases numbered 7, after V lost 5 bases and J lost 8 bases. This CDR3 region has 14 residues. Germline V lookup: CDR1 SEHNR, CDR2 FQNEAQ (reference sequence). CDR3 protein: CASSLVTGEEKLFF. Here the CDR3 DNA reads TGTGCCAGCAGCCTAGTGACAGGGGAAGAAAAACTGTTTTTT.

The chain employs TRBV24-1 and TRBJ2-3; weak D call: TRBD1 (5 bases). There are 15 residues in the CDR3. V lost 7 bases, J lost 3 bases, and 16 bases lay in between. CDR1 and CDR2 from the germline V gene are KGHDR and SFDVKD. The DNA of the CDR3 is TGTGCCACCAGACCTGGTAGGGGCAGTACAGATACGCAGTATTTT. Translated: CATRPGRGSTDTQYF.

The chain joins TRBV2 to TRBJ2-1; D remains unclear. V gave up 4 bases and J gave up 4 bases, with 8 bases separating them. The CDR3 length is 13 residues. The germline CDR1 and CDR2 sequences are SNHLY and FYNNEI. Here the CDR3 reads CASSVAAYNEQFF. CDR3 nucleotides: TGTGCCAGCAGTGTCGCAGCTTACAATGAGCAGTTCTTC.

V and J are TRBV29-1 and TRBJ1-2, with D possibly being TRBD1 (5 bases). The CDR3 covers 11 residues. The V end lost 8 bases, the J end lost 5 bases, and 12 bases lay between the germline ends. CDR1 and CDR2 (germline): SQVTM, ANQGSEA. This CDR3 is CSLGEFYGYTF. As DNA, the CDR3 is TGCAGCCTAGGGGAGTTTTATGGCTACACCTTC.

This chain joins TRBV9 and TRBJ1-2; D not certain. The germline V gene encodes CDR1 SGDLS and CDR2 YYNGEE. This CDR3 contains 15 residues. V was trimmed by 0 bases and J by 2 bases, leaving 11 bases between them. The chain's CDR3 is CASSVGLGDNYGYTF. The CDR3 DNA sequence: TGTGCCAGCAGCGTAGGGTTGGGTGACAACTATGGCTACACCTTC.

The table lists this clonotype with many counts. In DNA form, the CDR3 reads TGTGCCAGCAGCTTGAGGAGCCTGACCGTCTCCTACAATGAGCAGTTCTTC. It yields the protein CASSLRSLTVSYNEQFF. The chain links TRBV7-3 to TRBJ2-1; D is ambiguous. Trimming shortened V by 3 bases and J by 0 bases, and 15 bases separated the two germline ends. Germline loops: CDR1 SGHTA, CDR2 FQGTGA. CDR3 length equals 17 residues.

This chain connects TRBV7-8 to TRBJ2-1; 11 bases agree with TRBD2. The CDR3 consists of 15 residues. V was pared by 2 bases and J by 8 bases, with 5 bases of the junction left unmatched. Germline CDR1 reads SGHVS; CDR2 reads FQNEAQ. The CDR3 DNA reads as TGTGCCAGCAGCTTACTAGCGGGGGGCCTGGATGAGCAGTTCTTC. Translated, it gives CASSLLAGGLDEQFF.

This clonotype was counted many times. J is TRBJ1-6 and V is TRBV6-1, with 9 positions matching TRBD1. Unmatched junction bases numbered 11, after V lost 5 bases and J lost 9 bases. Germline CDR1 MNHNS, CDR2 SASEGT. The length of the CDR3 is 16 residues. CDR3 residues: CASSLMWGQGSSPLHF. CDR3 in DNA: TGTGCCAGCAGTCTAATGTGGGGACAGGGTTCTTCACCCCTCCACTTT.

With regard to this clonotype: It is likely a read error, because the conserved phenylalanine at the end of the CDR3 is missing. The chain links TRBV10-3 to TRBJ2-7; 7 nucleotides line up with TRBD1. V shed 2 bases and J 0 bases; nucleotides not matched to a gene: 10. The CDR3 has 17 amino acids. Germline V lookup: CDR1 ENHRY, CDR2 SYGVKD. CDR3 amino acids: CAISEPGQEDSSYEQYL. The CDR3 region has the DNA TGTGCCATCAGTGAGCCCGGACAGGAAGACAGCTCCTACGAGCAGTACCTC.

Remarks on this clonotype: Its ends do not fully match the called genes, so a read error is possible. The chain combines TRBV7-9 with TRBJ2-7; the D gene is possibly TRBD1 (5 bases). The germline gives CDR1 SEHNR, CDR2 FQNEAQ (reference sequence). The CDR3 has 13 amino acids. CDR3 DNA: TGCGCCAGCAGCCAAGATCCAGGGTCCGAGCAGTACTTC. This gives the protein CASSQDPGSEQYF.

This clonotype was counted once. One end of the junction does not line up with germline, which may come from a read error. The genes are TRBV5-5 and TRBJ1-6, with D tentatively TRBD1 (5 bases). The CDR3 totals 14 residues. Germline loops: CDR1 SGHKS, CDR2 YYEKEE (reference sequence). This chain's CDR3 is CASSLEGTNSPLHF. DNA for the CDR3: TGCGCCAGCAGCTTGGAGGGGACCAATTCACCCCTCCACTTT.

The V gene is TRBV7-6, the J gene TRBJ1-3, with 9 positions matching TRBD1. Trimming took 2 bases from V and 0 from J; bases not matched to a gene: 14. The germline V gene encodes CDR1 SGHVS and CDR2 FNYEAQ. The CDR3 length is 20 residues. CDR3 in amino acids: CASSLPEIPGQGDSGNTIYF. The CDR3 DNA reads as TGTGCCAGCAGCTTACCAGAGATACCGGGACAGGGCGACTCTGGAAACACCATATATTTT.

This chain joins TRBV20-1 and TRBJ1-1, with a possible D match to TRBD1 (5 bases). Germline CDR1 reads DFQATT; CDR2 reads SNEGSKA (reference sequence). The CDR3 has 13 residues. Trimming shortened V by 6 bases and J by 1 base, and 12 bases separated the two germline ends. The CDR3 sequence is CSAQTDANTEAFF. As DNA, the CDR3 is TGCAGTGCGCAGACAGATGCGAACACTGAAGCTTTCTTT.

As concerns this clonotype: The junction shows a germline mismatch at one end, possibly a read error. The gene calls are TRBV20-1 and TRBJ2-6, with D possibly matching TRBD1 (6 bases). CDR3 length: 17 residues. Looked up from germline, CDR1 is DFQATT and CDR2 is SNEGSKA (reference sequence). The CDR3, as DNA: TGCAGTGCTAGCGTTACAGGGTTCCGCTCTGGGGCCAGCGTCCTGACTTTC. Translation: CSASVTGFRSGASVLTF.

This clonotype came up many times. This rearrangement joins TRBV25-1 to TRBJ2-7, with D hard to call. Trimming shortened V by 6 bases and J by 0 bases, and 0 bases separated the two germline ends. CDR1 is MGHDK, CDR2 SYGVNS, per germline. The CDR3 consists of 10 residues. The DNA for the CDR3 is TGTGCCAGCAGCTCCTACGAGCAGTACTTC. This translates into CASSSYEQYF.

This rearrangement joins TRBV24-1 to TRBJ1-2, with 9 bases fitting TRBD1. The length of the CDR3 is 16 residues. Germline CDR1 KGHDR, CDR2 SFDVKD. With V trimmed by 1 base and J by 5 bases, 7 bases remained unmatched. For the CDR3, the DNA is TGTGCCACCAGTGATTTTTCCGAGACAGGGGGTTATGGCTACACCTTC. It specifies CATSDFSETGGYGYTF.

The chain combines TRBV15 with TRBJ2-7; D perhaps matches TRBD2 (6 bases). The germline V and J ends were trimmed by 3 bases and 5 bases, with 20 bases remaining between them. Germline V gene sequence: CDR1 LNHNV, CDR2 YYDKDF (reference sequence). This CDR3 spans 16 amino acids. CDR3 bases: TGTGCCACCAGCAGCTTGGCAGGACTACCGTCGAACGAGCAGTACTTC. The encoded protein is CATSSLAGLPSNEQYF.

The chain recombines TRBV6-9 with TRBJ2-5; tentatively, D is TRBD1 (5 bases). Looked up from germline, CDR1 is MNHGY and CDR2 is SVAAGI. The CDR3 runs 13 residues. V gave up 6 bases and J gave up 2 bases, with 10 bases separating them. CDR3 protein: CASSRRQQETQYF. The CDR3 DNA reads TGTGCCAGCAGCCGACGACAGCAAGAGACCCAGTACTTC.

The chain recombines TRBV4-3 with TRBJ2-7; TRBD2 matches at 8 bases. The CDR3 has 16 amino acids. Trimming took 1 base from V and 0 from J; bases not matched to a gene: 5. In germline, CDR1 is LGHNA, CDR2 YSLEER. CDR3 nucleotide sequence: TGCGCCAGCAGCCAAGGATCGGCGGGGGGCTCCTACGAGCAGTACTTC. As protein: CASSQGSAGGSYEQYF.

In DNA, the CDR3 is TGCGCCAGCAGGCCCGGACTAGCGGGAAACCCCACAGATACGCAGTATTTT. It translates to CASRPGLAGNPTDTQYF. V and J are TRBV10-1 and TRBJ2-3, with TRBD2 matching 12 bases. Germline V CDR1 and CDR2: WNHNN, SYGVQD (reference sequence). V lost 6 bases, J lost 2 bases, and 9 bases stayed unmatched. This CDR3 is 17 amino acids long.

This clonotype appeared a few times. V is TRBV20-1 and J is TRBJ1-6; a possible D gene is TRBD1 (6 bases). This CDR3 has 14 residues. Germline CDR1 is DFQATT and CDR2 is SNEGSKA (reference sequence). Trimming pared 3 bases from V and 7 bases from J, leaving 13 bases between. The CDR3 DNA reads TGCAGTGCTAGTATGGGACACTCGAATTCACCCCTCCACTTT. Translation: CSASMGHSNSPLHF.

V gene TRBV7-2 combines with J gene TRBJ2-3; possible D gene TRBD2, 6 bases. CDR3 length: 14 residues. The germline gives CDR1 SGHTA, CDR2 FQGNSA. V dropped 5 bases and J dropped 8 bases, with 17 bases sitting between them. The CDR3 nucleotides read TGTGCCAGCAGCATTACGGGGGACGGGGTTACGCAGTATTTT. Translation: CASSITGDGVTQYF.

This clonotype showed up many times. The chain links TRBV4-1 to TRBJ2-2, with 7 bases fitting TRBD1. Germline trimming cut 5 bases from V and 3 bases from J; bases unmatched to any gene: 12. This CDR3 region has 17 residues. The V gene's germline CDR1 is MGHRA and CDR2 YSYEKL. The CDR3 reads CASSYYPPGQYTGELFF. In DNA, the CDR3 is TGCGCCAGCAGCTACTACCCCCCGGGACAGTACACCGGGGAGCTGTTTTTT.

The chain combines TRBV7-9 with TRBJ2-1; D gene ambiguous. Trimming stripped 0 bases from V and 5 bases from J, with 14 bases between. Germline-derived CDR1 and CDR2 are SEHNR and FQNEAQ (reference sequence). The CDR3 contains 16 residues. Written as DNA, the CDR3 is TGTGCCAGCAGCTTAGCCGACCAACCGGGCCACAATGAGCAGTTCTTC. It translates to CASSLADQPGHNEQFF.

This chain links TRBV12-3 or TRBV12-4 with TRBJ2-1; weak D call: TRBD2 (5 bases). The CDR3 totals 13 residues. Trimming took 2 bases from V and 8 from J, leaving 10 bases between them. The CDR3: CASSLLKGDEQFF. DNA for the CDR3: TGTGCCAGCAGTTTATTGAAGGGAGATGAGCAGTTCTTC.

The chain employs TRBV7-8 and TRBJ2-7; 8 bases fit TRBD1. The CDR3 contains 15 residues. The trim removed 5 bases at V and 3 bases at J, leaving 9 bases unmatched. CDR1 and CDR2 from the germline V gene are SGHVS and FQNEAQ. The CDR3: CASSPRQGSRYEQYF. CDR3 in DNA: TGTGCCAGCAGCCCACGACAGGGGTCTCGCTACGAGCAGTACTTC.

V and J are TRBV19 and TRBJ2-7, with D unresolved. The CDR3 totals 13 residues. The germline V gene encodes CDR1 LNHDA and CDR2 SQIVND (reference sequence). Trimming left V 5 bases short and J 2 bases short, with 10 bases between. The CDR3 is CASSPANTYEQYF. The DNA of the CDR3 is TGTGCCAGTAGTCCGGCAAATACCTACGAGCAGTACTTC. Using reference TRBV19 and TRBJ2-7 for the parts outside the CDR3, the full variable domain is DGGITQSPKYLFRKEGQNVTLSCEQNLNHDAMYWYRQDPGQGLRLIYYSQIVNDFQKGDIAEGYSVSREKKESFPLTVTSAQKNPTAFYLCASSPANTYEQYFGPGTRLTVT.

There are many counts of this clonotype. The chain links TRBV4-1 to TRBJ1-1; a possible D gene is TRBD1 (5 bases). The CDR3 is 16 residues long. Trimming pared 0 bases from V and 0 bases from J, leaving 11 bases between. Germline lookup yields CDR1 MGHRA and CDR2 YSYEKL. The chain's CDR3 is CASSQEEGRVNTEAFF. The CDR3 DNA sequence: TGCGCCAGCAGCCAAGAGGAGGGGCGGGTGAACACTGAAGCTTTCTTT.

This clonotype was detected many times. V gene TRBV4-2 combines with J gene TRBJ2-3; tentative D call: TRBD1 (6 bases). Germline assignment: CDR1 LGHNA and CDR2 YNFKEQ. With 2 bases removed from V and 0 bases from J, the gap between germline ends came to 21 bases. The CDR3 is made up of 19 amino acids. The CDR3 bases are TGTGCCAGCAGCCAATTTATAGTACCGACAGGAGCTAGCACAGATACGCAGTATTTT. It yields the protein CASSQFIVPTGASTDTQYF.